The sequence of this T cell receptor (beta chain) was determined in a study of cytomegalovirus exposure and HLA in healthy donors. General study points: A prior analysis recorded that most TCR beta V segments were productive about 87% or about 30% of the time. The authors excluded some V segments, including TRBV6-2 and TRBV6-3, as indistinguishable. A highly shared variant cluster was judged a likely technical artifact.

The CDR3 is made up of 15 amino acids. Deletions cut 0 bases from V and 4 bases from J, with 12 bases between. In germline, CDR1 is SGDLS, CDR2 YYNGEE. The PCR employed 60 Vbeta primers together with 13 Jbeta primers. The method was immunoSEQ multiplex PCR; TCRdb's version includes in-frame clones alone and lacks a portion of them. The table includes more than 85,000 clones, roughly 15% detected once. In regard to this clone: What it binds is not known.

Everyone who donated was a healthy bone marrow donor. Sequencing input: PBMCs. The chain combines TRBV9 with TRBJ2-3; a possible D gene is TRBD2 (7 bases). This clonotype was obtained from a female donor in good health and CMV-seronegative. DNA for the CDR3: TGTGCCAGCAGCGTAGGGGGGGGGCGGCCAGATACGCAGTATTTT. Amino acid sequence: CASSVGGGRPDTQYF.